These 20 T cell receptor beta chains were sequenced from one sample in a study of OX40 agonist ivuxolimab in advanced cancers. Sequencing was performed with immunoSEQ multiplex PCR; in TCRdb, only in-frame clones are kept and a portion is missing. Of 75,000 to 80,000 clones in the sample, over 75% were seen once. The starting material was CD4+ or CD8+ T cells sorted from blood, obtained in a trial of the OX40 agonist ivuxolimab. The receptors stem from an adult with an advanced solid tumor such as melanoma, head and neck, liver or kidney cancer.

The J gene is TRBJ1-5, the V gene TRBV19; D unclear. The V end lost 7 bases, the J end lost 6 bases, and 16 bases lay between the germline ends. The germline V gene encodes CDR1 LNHDA and CDR2 SQIVND (reference sequence). The CDR3 covers 14 residues. As DNA, the CDR3 is TGTGCCAGTACCCGCGAGGGCGGAGGTCAGCCCCAGCATTTT. It codes for CASTREGGGQPQHF.

The chain has TRBV5-1 and TRBJ1-4, with 10 bases fitting TRBD1. The germline V gene has CDR1 SGHRS and CDR2 YFSETQ. J was trimmed by 10 bases and V by 4 bases; bases with no gene match: 7. The CDR3 has 14 residues. CDR3 sequence (DNA): TGCGCCAGCAGCGCGGGACAGGGGAAGTCAAAACTGTTTTTT. Encoded protein: CASSAGQGKSKLFF.

This clone was detected only once. The chain links TRBV19 to TRBJ1-1, with D possibly being TRBD1 (5 bases). Germline CDR1 LNHDA, CDR2 SQIVND (reference sequence). The CDR3 runs 13 residues. Trimming removed 6 bases at V and 1 base at J, with 9 bases between. The CDR3 protein is CASRRTTNTEAFF. CDR3 nucleotides: TGTGCCAGTAGAAGGACAACGAACACTGAAGCTTTCTTT. The full variable domain, with the rest looked up from reference TRBV19 and TRBJ1-1, is DGGITQSPKYLFRKEGQNVTLSCEQNLNHDAMYWYRQDPGQGLRLIYYSQIVNDFQKGDIAEGYSVSREKKESFPLTVTSAQKNPTAFYLCASRRTTNTEAFFGQGTRLTVV.

The chain links TRBV30 to TRBJ1-1; the D gene is possibly TRBD1 (6 bases). V gave up 2 bases and J gave up 1 base, with 14 bases separating them. Germline lookup yields CDR1 GTSNPN and CDR2 SVGIG (reference sequence). This CDR3 is 15 amino acids long. CDR3 sequence reads: CAWSQEGHGNTEAFF. The CDR3 DNA is TGTGCCTGGAGTCAAGAGGGACACGGGAACACTGAAGCTTTCTTT.

The chain couples TRBV30 to TRBJ2-1; TRBD2 aligns across 11 bases. With 4 bases clipped from V and 7 bases from J, the junction kept 6 bases outside the gene matches. CDR3 length: 14 residues. Germline values: CDR1 GTSNPN, CDR2 SVGIG (reference sequence). The CDR3 here is CAWNQGLAANEQFF. DNA for the CDR3: TGTGCCTGGAACCAGGGACTAGCGGCGAATGAGCAGTTCTTC.

The chain links TRBV7-9 to TRBJ1-6, with 7 bases identical to TRBD1. This CDR3 has 14 residues. The germline V gene has CDR1 SEHNR and CDR2 FQNEAQ (reference sequence). J was trimmed by 8 bases and V by 5 bases; bases with no gene match: 6. CDR3: CASSRQGTDSPLHF. CDR3 nucleotides: TGTGCCAGCAGCAGACAGGGAACGGATTCACCCCTCCACTTT.

This clone was found once. The chain couples TRBV29-1 to TRBJ1-5; D gene unclear. Germline CDR1 SQVTM, CDR2 ANQGSEA. The V gene lost 4 bases and the J gene lost 3 bases, with 10 bases spanning the gap. The CDR3 covers 13 residues. The CDR3 DNA follows: TGCAGCGTTGTGGCTGAGTCCAATCAGCCCCAGCATTTT. Translated: CSVVAESNQPQHF.

The genes are TRBV2 and TRBJ1-1, with D uncertain. Trimming stripped 5 bases from V and 2 bases from J, with 18 bases between. The germline CDR1 and CDR2 sequences are SNHLY and FYNNEI. The CDR3 loop spans 16 amino acids. CDR3 DNA: TGTGCCAGCAGTCACCCAGTTTTACAGCCCAACACTGAAGCTTTCTTT. It yields the protein CASSHPVLQPNTEAFF. Drawing the rest from reference TRBV2 and TRBJ1-1, the complete variable domain is EPEVTQTPSHQVTQMGQEVILRCVPISNHLYFYWYRQILGQKVEFLVSFYNNEISEKSEIFDDQFSVERPDGSNFTLKIRSTKLEDSAMYFCASSHPVLQPNTEAFFGQGTRLTVV.

This clone has only a few counts. The chain has TRBV5-1 and TRBJ1-1; D is possibly TRBD1 (5 bases). With 6 bases removed from V and 0 bases from J, the gap between germline ends came to 15 bases. The germline V gene encodes CDR1 SGHRS and CDR2 YFSETQ. The CDR3 consists of 15 residues. CDR3 protein: CASNPGRSVNTEAFF. In nucleotides, the CDR3 is TGCGCCAGCAACCCGGGGCGCAGCGTGAACACTGAAGCTTTCTTT.

This clone has a single count. The chain links TRBV15 to TRBJ2-5; D unclear. Trimming pared 2 bases from V and 4 bases from J, leaving 5 bases between. This CDR3 has 12 residues. The germline gives CDR1 LNHNV, CDR2 YYDKDF (reference sequence). The CDR3 reads CATSRTIETQYF. The CDR3 DNA sequence: TGTGCCACCAGCAGAACCATAGAGACCCAGTACTTC.

The chain employs TRBV11-1 and TRBJ2-7; D possibly uses TRBD1 or TRBD2 (5 bases each). Trimming removed 4 bases at V and 0 bases at J, with 10 bases between. The germline CDR1 and CDR2 sequences are SGHAT and FQDESV (reference sequence). The CDR3 length is 14 residues. In nucleotides, the CDR3 is TGTGCCAGCAGCTACTGGGGGAGCTCCTACGAGCAGTACTTC. Amino acids: CASSYWGSSYEQYF.

On this clone itself: The CDR3 carries no conserved terminal phenylalanine or tryptophan, so it likely arises from a read error. The chain uses TRBV14 and TRBJ1-1; D gene unclear. CDR1 is SGHDN, CDR2 FVKESK, per germline. Trimming left V 1 base short and J 8 bases short, with 11 bases between. This CDR3 spans 13 amino acids. The CDR3 reads CASSQGVGSEAFL. The CDR3 nucleotides are TGTGCCAGCAGCCAAGGGGTGGGGTCGGAAGCTTTCCTT.

The chain couples TRBV6-5 to TRBJ2-7; either TRBD1 or TRBD2 may fit D (5 bases each). Trimming pared 4 bases from V and 4 bases from J, leaving 11 bases between. CDR1 and CDR2 from the germline V gene are MNHEY and SVGAGI. The CDR3 runs to 13 residues. In nucleotides, the CDR3 is TGTGCCAGCAGTTGGGACCCGACTTACGAGCAGTACTTC. The encoded protein is CASSWDPTYEQYF.

As to this clone: The junction differs from germline at one of its ends, possibly a read error. The DNA for the CDR3 is TGTGCCAGCAGCCGCGGGGCAGGGTTTTCCTCCGAGCAGTACTTC. Its translation: CASSRGAGFSSEQYF. V and J are TRBV6-6 and TRBJ2-7, with a possible D match to TRBD2 (6 bases). Germline loops: CDR1 MNHNY, CDR2 SVGAGI (reference sequence). The CDR3 is 15 amino acids.

The chain links TRBV9 to TRBJ2-2, with a weak D call TRBD2 (5 bases). The length of the CDR3 is 14 residues. Germline CDR1 SGDLS, CDR2 YYNGEE. V gave up 4 bases and J gave up 8 bases, with 15 bases separating them. The CDR3 here is CASSTRTGGGELFF. The CDR3 nucleotides are TGTGCCAGCAGCACAAGGACGGGCGGGGGGGAGCTGTTTTTT.

The chain uses TRBV29-1 and TRBJ2-1; D is ambiguous. Germline-derived CDR1 and CDR2 are SQVTM and ANQGSEA. The V end was cut by 7 bases, the J end by 5 bases, with 15 bases between. The CDR3 length is 13 residues. The chain's CDR3 is CSARAQVDNEQFF. The CDR3 bases are TGCAGCGCCCGAGCCCAGGTGGACAATGAGCAGTTCTTC.

This sequence joins TRBV4-1 and TRBJ1-5; D gene unclear. Germline V gene sequence: CDR1 MGHRA, CDR2 YSYEKL. Trimming took 0 bases from V and 4 from J, leaving 13 bases between them. The CDR3 is 16 amino acids. CDR3 DNA sequence: TGCGCCAGCAGCCAAGATGACCGAGTGGGGAATCAGCCCCAGCATTTT. As protein: CASSQDDRVGNQPQHF.

The chain recombines TRBV2 with TRBJ2-5; D is uncertain. The DNA end lines up better with TRBJ2-7; the J call may be wrong. Per germline, CDR1 SNHLY and CDR2 FYNNEI. The CDR3 loop spans 12 amino acids. The CDR3 nucleotides are TGTGCCACCCTCACAGAGACCTACGAGCAGTACTTC. It translates to CATLTETYEQYF.

This chain connects TRBV7-3 to TRBJ2-6; D is perhaps TRBD1 or TRBD2 (5 bases each). Trimming left V 8 bases short and J 0 bases short, with 8 bases between. The length of the CDR3 is 14 residues. The germline V gene encodes CDR1 SGHTA and CDR2 FQGTGA. Written as DNA, the CDR3 is TGTGCCAGCGGGGGAAACTCTGGGGCCAACGTCCTGACTTTC. Amino acids: CASGGNSGANVLTF.

The chain employs TRBV10-3 and TRBJ1-1; D is uncertain. The CDR3 runs 12 residues. Germline values: CDR1 ENHRY, CDR2 SYGVKD. Trimming stripped 8 bases from V and 2 bases from J, with 9 bases between. The CDR3 DNA is TGTGCCATCCGAGAGTCTAACACTGAAGCTTTCTTT. Its protein product is CAIRESNTEAFF.